This TCR beta chain was observed in a study of blood T cell repertoires in COVID-19. Study information: Donors in the United States, Italy and Spain gave samples during acute or convalescent COVID-19.

V dropped 0 bases and J dropped 0 bases, with 6 bases sitting between them. CDR3 length: 14 amino acids. Germline V gene data show CDR1 as SGHKS and CDR2 as YYEKEE (reference sequence). Authors' analysis steps: From reference gene primer amplification, estimates of nucleated cell counts were derived. Here immunoSEQ multiplex PCR was the method, and the copy in TCRdb shows in-frame clones only, minus some. D and trimming were read from the DNA, whereas the V and J calls and clone size are those reported in that table. Of approximately 490,000 clones listed, 75% to 90% were seen once; the top ten hold more than 7.5%. Participants came from about two dozen US areas, aged roughly 18 to 95 years. In assigning cohorts, the study relied on participant-reported clinical history.

The sample comprised PBMCs or T cells enriched from blood (not recorded which). The chain employs TRBV5-5 and TRBJ1-1; D gene ambiguous. The clonotype comes from a woman in her fifties or sixties who had recovered from COVID-19. This chain's CDR3 is CASSLEHLNTEAFF. The CDR3 DNA follows: TGTGCCAGCAGCTTGGAACACCTGAACACTGAAGCTTTCTTT.